The clone carrying this TCR beta chain has just a few counts. V was shortened by 3 bases and J by 3 bases, with 10 bases between the two germline ends. The CDR3 covers 14 residues. Germline CDR1 reads SEHNR; CDR2 reads FQNEAQ (reference sequence). The data were obtained in a study of blood T cells in healthy people across ages. Together with a sample-barcoded 5' primer, a J-beta primer mix was included in a second PCR lasting about 6 to 11 cycles. TCRdb ran MiXCR on the 5' RACE reads and lists one entry per CDR3 protein. The sample includes 920,000 or so distinct CDR3 sequences, under 45% of them seen just once.

The clonotype comes from a woman aged 55-69 years in good health. Sequenced: blood. The V call is TRBV7-9, the J call TRBJ2-3; no clear D. The CDR3 protein is CASSFTAVTDTQYF. The CDR3 region has the DNA TGTGCCAGCAGCTTCACGGCAGTTACAGATACGCAGTATTTT.